Sequencing of this TCR beta chain was carried out in a study of cytomegalovirus exposure and HLA in healthy donors. On this clone: Its antigen is still unknown.

Findings of the study overall: The productive fraction for most TCR beta V segments was about 90% or about 30% in an earlier analysis. A later analysis reportedly identified an Asian-associated ancestry cluster as carrying fewer N-insertions than the roughly 600-donor mean.

At sampling all donors were nominally healthy, likely with unrecorded immune exposures. The study ran its PCR with 60 Vbeta and 13 Jbeta primers. The repertoire was sequenced with immunoSEQ multiplex PCR; TCRdb's copy has only in-frame clones and lacks some. In the table there are under 200,000 clones, 81% of which are singletons. The CDR3 is 13 residues long. CDR1 is GTSNPN and CDR2 is SVGIG in the germline V gene (reference sequence). J gave up 3 bases and V 0 bases, and 0 bases lay outside the gene matches. The receptor's source is a woman between 50 and 59 years old in good health and CMV-seronegative. J is TRBJ1-1 and V is TRBV30; 8 bases line up with TRBD1. Input material: PBMCs. CDR3 DNA sequence: TGTGCCTGGAGTGTACAGGGGGACACTGAAGCTTTCTTT. Translation: CAWSVQGDTEAFF.